The present TCR beta chain was sequenced within a study of T cells expressing NK-cell markers. CDR3 length: 19 amino acids. The germline V gene encodes CDR1 SGHRS and CDR2 YFSETQ. With the 5' RACE reads reprocessed, TCRdb shows one record per CDR3 protein and no DNA. Reported are roughly 390,000 distinct CDR3 sequences; the ten largest clones contain approximately 11%. The sample was blood T cells: a sorted CD56 or NKG2C T cell subset, CD4+ or CD8+ T cells, or bulk PBMC T cells (not recorded which). The sequence was collected from a woman aged 45-59 years in good health. V gene TRBV5-1 combines with J gene TRBJ1-1; absent DNA, TCRdb's TRBD1 call cannot be checked. The CDR3 region is CASSLLRQPSGQGGTEAFF.